These 14 T cell receptor beta chains share one sample of origin, sequenced in a study of T cell responses to AZD1222 COVID-19 vaccine. Assay: immunoSEQ multiplex PCR; the TCRdb copy retains only in-frame clones and omits some. Of roughly 80,000 clones in the sample, around nine tenths were seen once. The sample was peripheral blood, taken 28 days after the second AZD1222 dose. The receptors were sampled from an adult who received the AZD1222 COVID-19 vaccine.

The genes are TRBV28 and TRBJ2-6; D unclear. Germline values: CDR1 MDHEN, CDR2 SYDVKM. The CDR3 totals 16 residues. The V and J ends lost 3 bases and 1 base respectively, with 10 bases between them. CDR3 in amino acids: CASSFQAWSGANVLTF. The CDR3 DNA sequence: TGTGCCAGCAGTTTTCAGGCGTGGTCTGGGGCCAACGTCCTGACTTTC.

With regard to this clone: One end of the junction varies from germline; a read error may be responsible. This chain uses TRBV19 with TRBJ2-4; D possibly corresponds to TRBD1 (5 bases). Germline V gene data show CDR1 as LNHDA and CDR2 as SQIVND (reference sequence). There are 15 residues in the CDR3. CDR3 sequence: CASSLDSPAKNIQYF. DNA for the CDR3: TGTGCCAGTAGTTTAGACAGTCCCGCCAAAAACATTCAGTACTTC. The whole variable domain, filled in from reference TRBV19 and TRBJ2-4, reads DGGITQSPKYLFRKEGQNVTLSCEQNLNHDAMYWYRQDPGQGLRLIYYSQIVNDFQKGDIAEGYSVSREKKESFPLTVTSAQKNPTAFYLCASSLDSPAKNIQYFGAGTRLSVL.

The chain carries TRBV7-2 and TRBJ2-5; the match to TRBD1 covers 8 bases. The J segment lost 5 bases and the V segment lost 3 bases, leaving 8 bases of the junction unmatched. The CDR3 sequence is 15 residues long. Germline values: CDR1 SGHTA, CDR2 FQGNSA. As DNA, the CDR3 is TGTGCCAGCAGCTTTTCTCAGGGGGCCGGTGAGACCCAGTACTTC. This translates into CASSFSQGAGETQYF.

The chain is built from TRBV7-8 and TRBJ1-1; no reliable D call. This CDR3 region has 14 residues. CDR1 is SGHVS, CDR2 FQNEAQ, per germline. With 5 bases removed from V and 5 bases from J, the gap between germline ends came to 15 bases. The CDR3 nucleotides read TGTGCCAGCAGCCCGGACCGAATGTTGACTGAAGCTTTCTTT. The encoded protein is CASSPDRMLTEAFF. Filled out from reference TRBV7-8 and TRBJ1-1, the complete variable domain reads GAGVSQSPRYKVAKRGQDVALRCDPISGHVSLFWYQQALGQGPEFLTYFQNEAQLDKSGLPSDRFFAERPEGSVSTLKIQRTQQEDSAVYLCASSPDRMLTEAFFGQGTRLTVV.

The CDR3 DNA reads TGTGCCAGCAGCTTGGTAAATGGGGACTATAGCAATCAGCCCCAGCATTTT. Its translation: CASSLVNGDYSNQPQHF. V is TRBV5-6 and J is TRBJ1-5; tentatively, D is TRBD1 (5 bases). The CDR3 contains 17 residues. V was trimmed by 0 bases and J by 0 bases, leaving 13 bases between them. Germline V gene sequence: CDR1 SGHDT, CDR2 YYEEEE.

The chain combines TRBV5-1 with TRBJ2-3; 8 bases are shared with TRBD2. The CDR3 runs to 14 residues. CDR1 and CDR2 from the germline V gene are SGHRS and YFSETQ. In DNA, the CDR3 is TGCGCAGCGGCGGGGGGACAACCCACAGATACGCAGTATTTT. Translating it yields CAAAGGQPTDTQYF.

The gene calls are TRBV5-1 and TRBJ2-7; 9 positions agree with TRBD1. In germline, CDR1 is SGHRS, CDR2 YFSETQ. J lost 3 bases, V lost 3 bases, and 10 bases had no gene match. The CDR3 has 16 residues. CDR3 loop: CASSWGTGQGYYEQYF. CDR3 bases: TGCGCCAGCAGCTGGGGGACGGGACAGGGATACTACGAGCAGTACTTC. Full variable domain (missing parts from reference TRBV5-1 and TRBJ2-7): KAGVTQTPRYLIKTRGQQVTLSCSPISGHRSVSWYQQTPGQGLQFLFEYFSETQRNKGNFPGRFSGRQFSNSRSEMNVSTLELGDSALYLCASSWGTGQGYYEQYFGPGTRLTVT.

V usage is TRBV7-9 and J usage is TRBJ1-1, with no clear D. The germline gives CDR1 SEHNR, CDR2 FQNEAQ (reference sequence). This CDR3 is 13 amino acids long. V was clipped by 5 bases and J by 6 bases, with 13 bases between them. The CDR3 DNA follows: TGTGCCAGCAGCGAAACCGGAATCTCTGAAGCTTTCTTT. Translation: CASSETGISEAFF.

The rearrangement links TRBV5-1 to TRBJ1-6; TRBD1 matches 8 bases. Germline V gene sequence: CDR1 SGHRS, CDR2 YFSETQ. V lost 0 bases and J lost 5; bases outside the gene matches: 1. CDR3 length: 15 residues. The CDR3 coding sequence is TGCGCCAGCAGCTTGGCGGGACAGGATAATTCACCCCTCCACTTT. Translating gives CASSLAGQDNSPLHF.

This clone was detected only once. The chain is built from TRBV5-4 and TRBJ1-1, with D possibly matching TRBD1 (5 bases). V was pared by 7 bases and J by 3 bases, with 22 bases between. CDR3 length: 16 residues. The germline CDR1 and CDR2 sequences are SGHNT and YYREEE (reference sequence). CDR3 nucleotides: TGTGCCAGCTTGGACGAAGGGGCGCCTTCAGACACTGAAGCTTTCTTT. Protein product: CASLDEGAPSDTEAFF.

J is TRBJ2-7 and V is TRBV3-1 (or the pseudogene TRBV3-2); possible D gene TRBD2, 5 bases. The CDR3 sequence is 15 residues long. The V gene's germline CDR1 is LGHDT and CDR2 YNNKEL (reference sequence). Trimming shortened V by 1 base and J by 0 bases, and 10 bases separated the two germline ends. DNA for the CDR3: TGTGCCAGCAGCCAAGGTCAAGCGGTCTCCTACGAGCAGTACTTC. Translation gives CASSQGQAVSYEQYF.

This chain connects TRBV9 to TRBJ1-2; 7 bases match TRBD1. CDR1 is SGDLS, CDR2 YYNGEE, per germline. The CDR3 is 16 residues long. Trimming cost V 4 bases and J 8 bases; bases outside gene matches: 17. CDR3: CASSPSGQAGKRGYTF. The CDR3 DNA reads as TGTGCCAGCAGCCCATCTGGACAGGCGGGTAAGAGGGGCTACACCTTC. Full variable domain (outside the CDR3, taken from reference TRBV9 and TRBJ1-2): DSGVTQTPKHLITATGQRVTLRCSPRSGDLSVYWYQQSLDQGLQFLIQYYNGEERAKGNILERFSAQQFPDLHSELNLSSLELGDSALYFCASSPSGQAGKRGYTFGSGTRLTVV.

The chain employs TRBV5-1 and TRBJ2-3, with 10 bases aligning to TRBD2. Germline assignment: CDR1 SGHRS and CDR2 YFSETQ. Trimming cost V 1 base and J 3 bases; bases outside gene matches: 5. The CDR3 spans 16 residues. CDR3 loop: CASSLLASGGTDTQYF. The DNA for the CDR3 is TGCGCCAGCAGCTTGCTGGCTAGCGGGGGAACAGATACGCAGTATTTT.

The genes are TRBV9 and TRBJ2-7; TRBD2 might be the D (5 bases). CDR3 length equals 14 residues. CDR1 and CDR2 (germline): SGDLS, YYNGEE. Deletions cut 4 bases from V and 5 bases from J, with 16 bases between. The CDR3 DNA reads TGTGCCAGCAGCCAACGCCCCGAGGGTGACGAGCAGTACTTC. Its protein is CASSQRPEGDEQYF. The full variable domain, rest sourced from reference TRBV9 and TRBJ2-7, is DSGVTQTPKHLITATGQRVTLRCSPRSGDLSVYWYQQSLDQGLQFLIQYYNGEERAKGNILERFSAQQFPDLHSELNLSSLELGDSALYFCASSQRPEGDEQYFGPGTRLTVT.